This entry lists 27 T cell receptor beta chains sequenced from one sample in a study of T-cell memory formation after mild COVID-19. TCRdb itself ran the 5' RACE reads through MiXCR, one entry per CDR3 protein. Here the sample spans nearly 200,000 distinct CDR3 sequences, around 19% being singletons. Sequenced material: PBMCs or a T cell subset sorted from them (not recorded which). These receptors were obtained from an adult woman who had mild COVID-19 (a few samples of this study predate the infection). Cell type and time point are not known.

The sample holds a few counts of this clonotype. This rearrangement joins TRBV7-3 to TRBJ2-5, with 8 nucleotides matching TRBD1. The CDR3 has 14 amino acids. The germline CDR1 and CDR2 sequences are SGHTA and FQGTGA. V gave up 5 bases and J gave up 6 bases; unmatched junction bases: 8. The CDR3 sequence is CASSPGTGHQTQYF. CDR3 nucleotide sequence: TGTGCCAGCAGCCCAGGGACAGGCCATCAGACCCAGTACTTC. Looking up the rest from reference TRBV7-3 and TRBJ2-5 gives the full variable domain: GAGVSQTPSNKVTEKGKYVELRCDPISGHTALYWYRQSLGQGPEFLIYFQGTGAADDSGLPNDRFFAVRPEGSVSTLKIQRTERGDSAVYLCASSPGTGHQTQYFGPGTRLLVL.

The genes are TRBV3-1 and TRBJ2-2; D gene uncertain. This CDR3 has 14 residues. V lost 4 bases and J 2 bases, leaving 8 bases between the germline ends. Germline V gene lookup returns CDR1 LGHDT and CDR2 YNNKEL (reference sequence). The CDR3 DNA sequence: TGTGCCAGCAGCCCCCAACATAACACCGGGGAGCTGTTTTTT. Protein product: CASSPQHNTGELFF. The complete variable domain, with remaining parts taken from reference TRBV3-1 and TRBJ2-2, reads DTAVSQTPKYLVTQMGNDKSIKCEQNLGHDTMYWYKQDSKKFLKIMFSYNNKELIINETVPNRFSPKSPDKAHLNLHINSLELGDSAVYFCASSPQHNTGELFFGEGSRLTVL.

This clonotype was observed many times. V gene TRBV5-1 combines with J gene TRBJ2-1, with a weak D call TRBD2 (6 bases). With 0 bases removed from V and 6 bases from J, the gap between germline ends came to 13 bases. This CDR3 contains 15 residues. Germline CDR1 and CDR2: SGHRS and YFSETQ. CDR3 DNA: TGCGCCAGCAGCTTGGCCGGGAGTACGGGCAATGAGCAGTTCTTC. Translation: CASSLAGSTGNEQFF.

The CDR3 DNA reads as TGTGCCAGCAGCTTGACAGGGTCCCAAGAGACCCAGTACTTC. The encoded protein is CASSLTGSQETQYF. The genes are TRBV5-4 and TRBJ2-5; possible D gene TRBD1, 6 bases. Germline V gene sequence: CDR1 SGHNT, CDR2 YYREEE (reference sequence). V was pared by 1 base and J by 1 base, with 8 bases between. This CDR3 contains 14 residues.

The sample holds one count of this clonotype. The rearrangement links TRBV7-2 to TRBJ2-1; 10 nucleotides align to TRBD2. The CDR3 length is 16 residues. The V gene's germline CDR1 is SGHTA and CDR2 FQGNSA. The V segment lost 6 bases and the J segment 0 bases; nucleotides outside the gene matches: 5. The CDR3 sequence is CASRFSGRSSYNEQFF. CDR3 in DNA: TGTGCCAGCAGATTTAGCGGGAGGAGCTCCTACAATGAGCAGTTCTTC.

V usage is TRBV10-3 and J usage is TRBJ1-2, with D possibly matching TRBD1 (5 bases). From germline, CDR1 is ENHRY and CDR2 SYGVKD. V was clipped by 4 bases and J by 0 bases, with 12 bases between them. CDR3 size: 15 residues. The CDR3 spells CAISATVDTNYGYTF. DNA of the CDR3: TGTGCCATCAGTGCGACAGTAGATACTAACTATGGCTACACCTTC.

The V and J genes are TRBV9 and TRBJ2-5; D is unclear. V lost 0 bases, J lost 3 bases, and 9 bases lay in between. This CDR3 spans 14 amino acids. Germline CDR1 and CDR2: SGDLS and YYNGEE. Written as DNA, the CDR3 is TGTGCCAGCAGCGTAGCCCCACTGAAAGAGACCCAGTACTTC. Its translation is CASSVAPLKETQYF.

The chain carries TRBV4-2 and TRBJ2-3; D might be TRBD2 (6 bases). Trimming shortened V by 8 bases and J by 6 bases, and 18 bases separated the two germline ends. This CDR3 is 14 amino acids long. CDR1 is LGHNA and CDR2 is YNFKEQ in the germline V gene. The CDR3 DNA follows: TGTGCCAGCGCACACGGGGGACTTGGGGATACGCAGTATTTT. It yields the protein CASAHGGLGDTQYF.

This clonotype was recorded at least ten times. In DNA form, the CDR3 reads TGTGCCAGCAGCTTAGATCTTTTGCGGGCCCACTCTAACTATGGCTACACCTTC. Its translation is CASSLDLLRAHSNYGYTF. J is TRBJ1-2 and V is TRBV7-8; D not certain. Per the germline V gene, CDR1 is SGHVS and CDR2 is FQNEAQ. Trimming took 1 base from V and 0 from J, leaving 18 bases between them. The CDR3 is 18 amino acids.

This clonotype has only a few counts. The chain is built from TRBV7-9 and TRBJ2-5, with a weak D call TRBD2 (6 bases). The CDR3 covers 13 residues. The germline V gene has CDR1 SEHNR and CDR2 FQNEAQ (reference sequence). Trimming cost V 5 bases and J 9 bases, with 16 bases left between them. The CDR3 protein is CASSHLEGRAQYF. The DNA for the CDR3 is TGTGCCAGCAGCCACCTGGAGGGCCGGGCCCAGTACTTC.

The chain is built from TRBV10-3 and TRBJ2-5; the D is unclear. The germline V gene encodes CDR1 ENHRY and CDR2 SYGVKD. The CDR3 extends over 14 amino acids. V lost 0 bases and J 7 bases, leaving 12 bases between the germline ends. The CDR3 DNA sequence: TGTGCCATCAGTGAGTCGATAGGCGGCCCGACCCAGTACTTC. Translation: CAISESIGGPTQYF.

The chain employs TRBV7-9 and TRBJ1-1; D remains unclear. The ends were cut back, 4 bases at V and 5 bases at J, with 17 bases in the middle. Germline lookup yields CDR1 SEHNR and CDR2 FQNEAQ (reference sequence). The CDR3 consists of 15 residues. CDR3 DNA sequence: TGTGCCAGCAGCTCCGGACGGATCCAGAAGACTGAAGCTTTCTTT. Amino acids: CASSSGRIQKTEAFF.

The chain is built from TRBV6-2 or TRBV6-3 and TRBJ1-5; 10 positions match TRBD1. V lost 10 bases, J lost 2 bases, and 8 bases stayed unmatched. The CDR3 is 15 amino acids. CDR1 MNHEY and CDR2 SVGEGT come from the germline V gene. The CDR3 bases are TGTGCCACCTACCCCGGGACAGGGGGCAATCAGCCCCAGCATTTT. Protein: CATYPGTGGNQPQHF.

This clonotype was seen a few times. V and J are TRBV5-1 and TRBJ2-7; 8 nucleotides match TRBD2. Germline CDR1 reads SGHRS; CDR2 reads YFSETQ. With 7 bases clipped from V and 2 bases from J, the junction kept 5 bases outside the gene matches. This CDR3 comprises 13 residues. The DNA of the CDR3 is TGCGCCAGCTCCGTCGGGGGGGCCTACGAGCAGTACTTC. Amino acids: CASSVGGAYEQYF.

This chain joins TRBV2 and TRBJ2-3; D not certain. Germline V lookup: CDR1 SNHLY, CDR2 FYNNEI. With 0 bases removed from V and 4 bases from J, the gap between germline ends came to 8 bases. The length of the CDR3 is 14 residues. CDR3 amino acids: CASSEALQADTQYF. In DNA form, the CDR3 reads TGTGCCAGCAGTGAAGCGCTTCAGGCAGATACGCAGTATTTT. The complete variable domain, with remaining parts taken from reference TRBV2 and TRBJ2-3, reads EPEVTQTPSHQVTQMGQEVILRCVPISNHLYFYWYRQILGQKVEFLVSFYNNEISEKSEIFDDQFSVERPDGSNFTLKIRSTKLEDSAMYFCASSEALQADTQYFGPGTRLTVL.

The sample holds a few counts of this clonotype. This chain connects TRBV5-1 to TRBJ2-1, with D tentatively TRBD1 (6 bases). The CDR3 extends over 15 amino acids. Germline assignment: CDR1 SGHRS and CDR2 YFSETQ. Trimming removed 0 bases at V and 5 bases at J, with 12 bases between. The CDR3 DNA sequence: TGCGCCAGCAGCTTGGCCACAGGGTACAACAATGAGCAGTTCTTC. Translating gives CASSLATGYNNEQFF.

In this sample, this clonotype turned up a few times. This chain joins TRBV7-9 and TRBJ1-2; 8 bases match TRBD1. The junction had 8 bases not matched to a gene; V was cut back by 1 base and J by 4 bases. This CDR3 contains 16 residues. CDR1 and CDR2 (germline): SEHNR, FQNEAQ (reference sequence). The CDR3 here is CASSLGPRQGSYGYTF. The CDR3, as DNA: TGTGCCAGCAGCTTAGGCCCGAGACAGGGGTCCTATGGCTACACCTTC.

This clonotype was seen ten or more times. V usage is TRBV4-1 and J usage is TRBJ2-3; 8 nucleotides line up with TRBD2. CDR3 length equals 17 residues. Germline CDR1 is MGHRA and CDR2 is YSYEKL. Germline trimming cut 0 bases from V and 2 bases from J; bases unmatched to any gene: 7. In nucleotides, the CDR3 is TGCGCCAGCAGCCAAGATCGAACTAGCGGACTCACAGATACGCAGTATTTT. Protein sequence: CASSQDRTSGLTDTQYF.

This clonotype has just a few counts. The V call is TRBV20-1, the J call TRBJ1-4; 8 bases are a match to TRBD1. The CDR3 spans 14 residues. The V segment lost 0 bases and the J segment 8 bases; nucleotides outside the gene matches: 5. The germline V gene has CDR1 DFQATT and CDR2 SNEGSKA (reference sequence). The CDR3 DNA is TGCAGTGCTAGAGATCGAGGGACAGGCGAAAAACTGTTTTTT. This translates into CSARDRGTGEKLFF.

This clonotype has more than one count but fewer than ten. V gene TRBV7-3 combines with J gene TRBJ2-1; 13 bases match TRBD2. This CDR3 comprises 17 residues. After removal of 5 bases from V and 5 bases from J, the junction contained 9 bases not matched to a gene. CDR1 SGHTA and CDR2 FQGTGA come from the germline V gene. CDR3 protein: CASSPSRTSGRNNEQFF. CDR3 DNA sequence: TGTGCCAGCAGCCCCTCGAGGACTAGCGGGAGAAACAATGAGCAGTTCTTC.

The chain couples TRBV12-3 or TRBV12-4 to TRBJ1-1; D is unresolved. The V and J ends lost 6 bases and 7 bases respectively, with 15 bases between them. This CDR3 is 13 amino acids long. CDR3 DNA: TGTGCCAGCAGCGGTGACACGTGGAGTGAAGCTTTCTTT. Amino acid sequence: CASSGDTWSEAFF.

CDR3 in amino acids: CASSLKDSHSGANVLTF. The CDR3 DNA reads TGTGCCAGCAGCTTAAAGGACAGCCACTCTGGGGCCAACGTCCTGACTTTC. The chain carries TRBV7-2 and TRBJ2-6, with D possibly being TRBD1 (6 bases). The CDR3 totals 17 residues. V was clipped by 2 bases and J by 0 bases, with 11 bases between them. Germline V gene lookup returns CDR1 SGHTA and CDR2 FQGNSA.

The gene calls are TRBV6-5 and TRBJ2-2; TRBD1 aligns across 8 bases. Germline V lookup: CDR1 MNHEY, CDR2 SVGAGI. Trimming at V came to 10 bases and at J to 6 bases, leaving 7 bases not matched to a gene. The CDR3 is 13 residues long. The CDR3 region is CATQTGEAGELFF. DNA of the CDR3: TGTGCCACCCAGACAGGGGAGGCCGGGGAGCTGTTTTTT.

The chain uses TRBV6-1 and TRBJ2-5; D unresolved. The CDR3 is 15 amino acids. Germline loops: CDR1 MNHNS, CDR2 SASEGT. The V end was cut by 6 bases, the J end by 2 bases, with 16 bases between. The CDR3 loop reads CASSLLSGLQETQYF. CDR3 bases: TGTGCCAGCAGCCTCCTGTCGGGTTTACAAGAGACCCAGTACTTC.

The chain combines TRBV7-2 with TRBJ2-5, with D maybe TRBD1 (6 bases). Trimming cost V 1 base and J 7 bases, with 19 bases left between them. Per the germline V gene, CDR1 is SGHTA and CDR2 is FQGNSA. CDR3 length: 16 residues. The CDR3 here is CASSLGAGTKSGTQYF. Here the CDR3 DNA reads TGTGCCAGCAGCTTAGGAGCTGGGACAAAGTCTGGGACCCAGTACTTC.

This clonotype was counted a few times. This chain uses TRBV29-1 with TRBJ1-1; 7 bases map to TRBD1. With 0 bases clipped from V and 0 bases from J, the junction kept 4 bases outside the gene matches. The CDR3 contains 15 residues. Germline loops: CDR1 SQVTM, CDR2 ANQGSEA. The CDR3 loop reads CSVEDRGTVNTEAFF. The CDR3 nucleotides read TGCAGCGTTGAAGATCGCGGGACAGTGAACACTGAAGCTTTCTTT.

The genes are TRBV18 and TRBJ1-3, with no clear D. Germline V CDR1 and CDR2: KGHSH, LQKENI. The V end was cut by 3 bases, the J end by 0 bases, with 12 bases between. The CDR3 spans 16 residues. CDR3 in amino acids: CASSPISLFSGNTIYF. CDR3 nucleotides: TGTGCCAGCTCACCTATAAGCTTGTTCTCTGGAAACACCATATATTTT. The full variable domain, its missing parts supplied by reference TRBV18 and TRBJ1-3, is NAGVMQNPRHLVRRRGQEARLRCSPMKGHSHVYWYRQLPEEGLKFMVYLQKENIIDESGMPKERFSAEFPKEGPSILRIQQVVRGDSAAYFCASSPISLFSGNTIYFGEGSWLTVV.